This T cell receptor beta chain is drawn from a study of blood T cell repertoires in COVID-19. This clone occurred a few times. Sequencing was performed with immunoSEQ multiplex PCR; in TCRdb, only in-frame clones are kept and a portion is missing. The sample lists 100,000 or so clones, about 89% occurring once. This clonotype was sampled from a man in his fifties or sixties with acute or convalescent COVID-19. The sequenced sample consisted of peripheral blood.

In DNA, the CDR3 is TGTGCCAGCAGCTCACGGACCGGGGACTACTCCTATAATTCACCCCTCCACTTT. Protein product: CASSSRTGDYSYNSPLHF. The chain combines TRBV5-8 with TRBJ1-6; tentative D call: TRBD1 (5 bases). This CDR3 has 18 amino acids. CDR1 SGHTS and CDR2 YDEGEE come from the germline V gene. V gave up 3 bases and J gave up 0 bases, with 16 bases separating them.